The 21 T cell receptor beta chains listed next were all sequenced from one sample in a study of T-cell memory formation after mild COVID-19. TCRdb fed the 5' RACE reads into MiXCR, producing one record per CDR3 protein. The sample yields 380,000 or so distinct CDR3 sequences, roughly 15% seen once. Sequences were obtained from PBMCs or a T cell subset sorted from them (not recorded which). The receptors stem from a man between 18 and 35 years old who had mild COVID-19 (a few samples of this study predate the infection). Cell type and time point are not known.

This clonotype was observed a handful of times. The chain couples TRBV7-8 to TRBJ1-4, with D perhaps matching TRBD1 (6 bases). The CDR3 runs 14 residues. Germline assignment: CDR1 SGHVS and CDR2 FQNEAQ. V lost 3 bases and J lost 8, with 13 bases in between. The CDR3 reads CASSFTGNSEKLFF. The CDR3 nucleotides read TGTGCCAGCAGCTTCACAGGGAATAGCGAAAAACTGTTTTTT.

The chain joins TRBV5-1 to TRBJ2-3; 10 nucleotides line up with TRBD2. The CDR3 totals 20 residues. V shed 4 bases, J shed 4 bases, and the junction held 21 bases outside the gene matches. Germline CDR1 reads SGHRS; CDR2 reads YFSETQ. The CDR3 loop reads CASSLTNRDISTSGSDTQYF. The CDR3 bases are TGCGCCAGCAGCCTGACAAACAGGGACATTTCGACTAGCGGGTCAGATACGCAGTATTTT.

This clonotype was observed many times. This chain uses TRBV12-3 or TRBV12-4 with TRBJ2-7; D not certain. The V end lost 7 bases, the J end lost 1 base, and 14 bases lay between the germline ends. CDR3 length equals 14 residues. CDR3 coding DNA: TGTGCCAGCATCCCTGCTGGGCAGTCCTACGAGCAGTACTTC. Translating it yields CASIPAGQSYEQYF.

In this sample, this clonotype turned up a few times. Germline is not matched at one junction end, which may reflect a read error. J is TRBJ2-3 and V is TRBV7-7; D is uncertain. The CDR3 totals 14 residues. Germline-derived CDR1 and CDR2 are SSHAT and FNYEAQ (reference sequence). The CDR3 spells CASSFNLGSDTQYF. The DNA for the CDR3 is TGTGCTAGCAGCTTTAATCTAGGGTCAGATACGCAGTATTTT.

This clonotype was seen many times. The chain couples TRBV12-3 or TRBV12-4 to TRBJ2-3, with TRBD1 matching over 7 bases. Trimming cost V 8 bases and J 2 bases; bases outside gene matches: 10. The CDR3 sequence is 15 residues long. CDR3 in amino acids: CASSTQGTLTDTQYF. As DNA, the CDR3 is TGTGCCAGCTCGACACAGGGGACCCTCACAGATACGCAGTATTTT.

This clonotype has just a few counts. This chain connects TRBV6-5 to TRBJ2-2, with D hard to call. Germline V gives CDR1 MNHEY, CDR2 SVGAGI. CDR3 length: 14 residues. With 3 bases removed from V and 2 bases from J, the gap between germline ends came to 7 bases. In nucleotides, the CDR3 is TGTGCCAGCAGTTATGCGCTTAACACCGGGGAGCTGTTTTTT. It translates to CASSYALNTGELFF.

The V gene is TRBV4-1, the J gene TRBJ1-5; D unresolved. V shed 0 bases and J shed 3 bases, with 12 bases lying between them. The germline V gene has CDR1 MGHRA and CDR2 YSYEKL. This CDR3 comprises 16 residues. The CDR3 DNA is TGCGCCAGCAGCCAAGATGTTAGGAACGTCAATCAGCCCCAGCATTTT. Its translation is CASSQDVRNVNQPQHF.

The chain recombines TRBV6-5 with TRBJ2-5; D might be TRBD1 (5 bases). Looked up from germline, CDR1 is MNHEY and CDR2 is SVGAGI. The CDR3 is 15 residues long. V was shortened by 0 bases and J by 7 bases, with 15 bases between the two germline ends. The CDR3 reads CASSYSLDTPRTQYF. The CDR3 nucleotides read TGTGCCAGCAGTTACTCCCTGGACACGCCGAGGACCCAGTACTTC.

The chain has TRBV6-5 and TRBJ1-1, with a tentative D call TRBD1 (5 bases). The germline V gene has CDR1 MNHEY and CDR2 SVGAGI. V lost 6 bases and J lost 1, with 12 bases in between. This CDR3 spans 14 amino acids. The CDR3 sequence is CASSGGVTNTEAFF. The DNA of the CDR3 is TGTGCCAGCAGCGGGGGGGTTACGAACACTGAAGCTTTCTTT.

This clonotype has more than one count but fewer than ten. V and J are TRBV30 and TRBJ2-7, with 9 bases that match TRBD1. V was clipped by 0 bases and J by 5 bases; unmatched bases: 5. The germline V gene has CDR1 GTSNPN and CDR2 SVGIG (reference sequence). The CDR3 runs 14 residues. CDR3 in DNA: TGTGCCTGGAGTGTTGGGACAGGGACCCACGAGCAGTACTTC. Translation: CAWSVGTGTHEQYF. The full variable domain, completed using reference TRBV30 and TRBJ2-7, is SQTIHQWPATLVQPVGSPLSLECTVEGTSNPNLYWYRQAAGRGLQLLFYSVGIGQISSEVPQNLSASRPQDRQFILSSKKLLLSDSGFYLCAWSVGTGTHEQYFGPGTRLTVT.

The chain has TRBV20-1 and TRBJ1-2; TRBD1 might be the D (5 bases). The CDR3 loop spans 13 amino acids. The V end lost 6 bases, the J end lost 4 bases, and 15 bases lay between the germline ends. Germline-derived CDR1 and CDR2 are DFQATT and SNEGSKA (reference sequence). For the CDR3, the DNA is TGCAGTGCAAAGGGACCGCCGATCTATGGCTACACCTTC. Translating it yields CSAKGPPIYGYTF.

This chain joins TRBV27 and TRBJ1-1; weak D call: TRBD1 (5 bases). The germline V gene has CDR1 MNHEY and CDR2 SMNVEV (reference sequence). This CDR3 is built from 12 residues. Trimming left V 0 bases short and J 10 bases short, with 9 bases between. The CDR3 sequence: CASSLSQGRAFF. The CDR3 region has the DNA TGTGCCAGCAGTTTATCCCAGGGACGAGCTTTCTTT.

This clonotype came up a few times. This chain connects TRBV10-3 to TRBJ2-3, with 10 bases matching TRBD2. CDR1 and CDR2 from the germline V gene are ENHRY and SYGVKD. Trimming removed 8 bases from V and 5 bases from J; junction bases left unmatched: 1. The CDR3 extends over 12 amino acids. The CDR3 is CAIRTSGDTQYF. CDR3 nucleotide sequence: TGTGCCATCCGGACTAGCGGAGATACGCAGTATTTT.

Comments on this clonotype: The germline gene is not matched at one end of the junction; a read error may be the cause. V and J are TRBV28 and TRBJ1-5; a possible D gene is TRBD1 (6 bases). CDR1 and CDR2 (germline): MDHEN, SYDVKM. The CDR3 length is 13 residues. This CDR3 reads CASRLGARQPQHF. CDR3 nucleotide sequence: TGTGCCAGCCGTTTGGGGGCCAGGCAGCCCCAGCATTTT.

This clonotype was seen many times. The V call is TRBV3-1, the J call TRBJ1-6; D gene ambiguous. This CDR3 spans 14 amino acids. Per germline, CDR1 LGHDT and CDR2 YNNKEL (reference sequence). Trimming removed 3 bases at V and 3 bases at J, with 6 bases between. CDR3 nucleotide sequence: TGTGCCAGCAGCCATGCGGGCTATAATTCACCCCTCCACTTT. This sequence encodes CASSHAGYNSPLHF.

V gene TRBV12-3 or TRBV12-4 combines with J gene TRBJ2-2; the D is unclear. V was shortened by 7 bases and J by 6 bases, with 3 bases between the two germline ends. This CDR3 has 10 residues. The CDR3 DNA sequence: TGTGCCAGCAAGTCCGGGGAGCTGTTTTTT. It codes for CASKSGELFF.

This clonotype was seen repeatedly, ten times or more. The chain couples TRBV28 to TRBJ1-2; D not resolved. V lost 0 bases and J lost 8, with 13 bases in between. CDR1 is MDHEN and CDR2 is SYDVKM in the germline V gene. The CDR3 is made up of 14 amino acids. CDR3 sequence: CASSLWDGVSGYTF. CDR3 nucleotides: TGTGCCAGCAGTTTATGGGACGGGGTCTCAGGCTACACCTTC.

The chain couples TRBV5-5 to TRBJ2-3; no clear D gene. The V gene lost 2 bases and the J gene lost 4 bases, with 8 bases spanning the gap. This CDR3 contains 13 residues. The germline CDR1 and CDR2 sequences are SGHKS and YYEKEE (reference sequence). For the CDR3, the DNA is TGTGCCAGCAGCTTCGACGGGCCAGATACGCAGTATTTT. Protein: CASSFDGPDTQYF.

A few counts support this clonotype. V usage is TRBV9 and J usage is TRBJ1-6; 10 bases align to TRBD1. Germline CDR1 reads SGDLS; CDR2 reads YYNGEE. The V segment lost 4 bases and the J segment 7 bases; nucleotides outside the gene matches: 17. This CDR3 comprises 19 residues. CDR3 coding DNA: TGTGCCAGCAGCCCGGGGGGGACAGGGGCCCTACCGATGAATTCACCCCTCCACTTT. It yields the protein CASSPGGTGALPMNSPLHF.

This clonotype was detected a few times. The chain employs TRBV4-3 and TRBJ2-3; D ambiguous. Germline CDR1 reads LGHNA; CDR2 reads YSLEER. Deletions cut 1 base from V and 5 bases from J, with 7 bases between. The CDR3 runs 13 residues. CDR3 protein: CASSQGVEDTQYF. CDR3 DNA sequence: TGCGCCAGCAGCCAAGGGGTAGAAGATACGCAGTATTTT.

This clonotype has more than one count but fewer than ten. The V gene is TRBV27, the J gene TRBJ1-2, with unresolved D. V was clipped by 3 bases and J by 0 bases, with 17 bases between them. Looked up from germline, CDR1 is MNHEY and CDR2 is SMNVEV (reference sequence). This CDR3 has 17 amino acids. The CDR3 loop reads CASSFKYITGANYGYTF. The CDR3, as DNA: TGTGCCAGCAGTTTTAAATACATAACGGGAGCTAACTATGGCTACACCTTC.